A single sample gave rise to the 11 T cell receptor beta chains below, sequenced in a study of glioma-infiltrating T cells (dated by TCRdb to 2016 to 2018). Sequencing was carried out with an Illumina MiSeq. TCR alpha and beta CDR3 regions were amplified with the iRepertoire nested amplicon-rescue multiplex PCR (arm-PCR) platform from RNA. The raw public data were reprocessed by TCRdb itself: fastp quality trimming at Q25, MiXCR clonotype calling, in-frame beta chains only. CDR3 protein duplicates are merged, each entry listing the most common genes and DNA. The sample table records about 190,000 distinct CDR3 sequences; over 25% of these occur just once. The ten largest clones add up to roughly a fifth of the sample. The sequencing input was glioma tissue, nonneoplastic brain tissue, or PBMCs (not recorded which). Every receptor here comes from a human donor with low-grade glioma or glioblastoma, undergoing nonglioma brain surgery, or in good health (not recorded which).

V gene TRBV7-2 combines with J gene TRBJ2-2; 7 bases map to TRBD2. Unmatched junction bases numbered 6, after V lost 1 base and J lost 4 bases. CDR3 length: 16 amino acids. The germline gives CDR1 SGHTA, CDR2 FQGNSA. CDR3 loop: CASSLGAGAVTGELFF. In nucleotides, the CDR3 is TGTGCCAGCAGCTTAGGGGCGGGAGCCGTCACCGGGGAGCTGTTTTTT.

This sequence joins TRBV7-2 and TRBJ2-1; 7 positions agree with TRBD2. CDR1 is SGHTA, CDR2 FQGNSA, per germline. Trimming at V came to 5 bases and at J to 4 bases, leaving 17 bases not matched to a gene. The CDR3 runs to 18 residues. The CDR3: CASSQVTSRAGTYNEQFF. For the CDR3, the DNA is TGTGCCAGCAGCCAAGTTACGAGCCGAGCGGGAACATACAATGAGCAGTTCTTC. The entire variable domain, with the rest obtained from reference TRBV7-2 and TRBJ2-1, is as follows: GAGVSQSPSNKVTEKGKDVELRCDPISGHTALYWYRQSLGQGLEFLIYFQGNSAPDKSGLPSDRFSAERTGGSVSTLTIQRTQQEDSAVYLCASSQVTSRAGTYNEQFFGPGTRLTVL.

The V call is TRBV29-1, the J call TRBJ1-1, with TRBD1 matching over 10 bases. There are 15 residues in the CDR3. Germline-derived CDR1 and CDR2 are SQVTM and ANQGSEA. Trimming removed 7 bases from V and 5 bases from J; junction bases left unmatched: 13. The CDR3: CSASGGGQGRTEAFF. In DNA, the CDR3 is TGCAGCGCATCAGGGGGGGGACAGGGGAGAACTGAAGCTTTCTTT.

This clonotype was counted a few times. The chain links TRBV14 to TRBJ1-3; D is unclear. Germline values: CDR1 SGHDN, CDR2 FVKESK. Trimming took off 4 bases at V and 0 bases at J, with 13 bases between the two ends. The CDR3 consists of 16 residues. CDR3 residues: CASSPLGSFSGNTIYF. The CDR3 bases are TGTGCCAGCAGCCCCCTCGGAAGCTTCTCTGGAAACACCATATATTTT. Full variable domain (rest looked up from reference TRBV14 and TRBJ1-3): EAGVTQFPSHSVIEKGQTVTLRCDPISGHDNLYWYRRVMGKEIKFLLHFVKESKQDESGMPNNRFLAERTGGTYSTLKVQPAELEDSGVYFCASSPLGSFSGNTIYFGEGSWLTVV.

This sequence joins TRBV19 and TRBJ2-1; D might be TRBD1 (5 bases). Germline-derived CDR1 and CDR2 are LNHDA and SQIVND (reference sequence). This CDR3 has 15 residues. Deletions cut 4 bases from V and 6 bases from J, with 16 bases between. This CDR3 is CASSTRRDVLNEQFF. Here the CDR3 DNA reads TGTGCCAGTAGTACCCGCAGGGATGTTCTCAATGAGCAGTTCTTC.

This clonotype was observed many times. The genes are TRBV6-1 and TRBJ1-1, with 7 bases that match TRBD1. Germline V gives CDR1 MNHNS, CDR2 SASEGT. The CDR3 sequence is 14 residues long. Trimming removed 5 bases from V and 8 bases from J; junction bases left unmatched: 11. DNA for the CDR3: TGTGCCAGCAGTTACCGAACCCCGACAGGGGAAGCTTTCTTT. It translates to CASSYRTPTGEAFF.

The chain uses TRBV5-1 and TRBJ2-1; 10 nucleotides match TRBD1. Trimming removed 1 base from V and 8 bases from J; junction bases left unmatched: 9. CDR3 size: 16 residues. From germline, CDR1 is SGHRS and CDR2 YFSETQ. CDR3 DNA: TGCGCCAGCAGCTTGTCCTCCGGACAGGGGGTACATGAGCAGTTCTTC. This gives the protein CASSLSSGQGVHEQFF.

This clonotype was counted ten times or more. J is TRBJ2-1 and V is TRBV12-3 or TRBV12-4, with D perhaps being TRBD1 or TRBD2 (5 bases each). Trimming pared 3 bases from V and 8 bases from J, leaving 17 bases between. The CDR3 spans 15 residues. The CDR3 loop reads CASSFGGPRGDEQFF. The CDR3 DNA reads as TGTGCCAGCAGTTTTGGGGGACCCCGGGGAGATGAGCAGTTCTTC.

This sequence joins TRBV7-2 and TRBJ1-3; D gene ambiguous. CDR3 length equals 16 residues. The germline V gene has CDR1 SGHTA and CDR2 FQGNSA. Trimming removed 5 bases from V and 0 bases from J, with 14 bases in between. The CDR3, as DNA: TGTGCCAGCAGCCTTGTTTTAACCCTCTCTGGAAACACCATATATTTT. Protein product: CASSLVLTLSGNTIYF. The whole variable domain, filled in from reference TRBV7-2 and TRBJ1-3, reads GAGVSQSPSNKVTEKGKDVELRCDPISGHTALYWYRQSLGQGLEFLIYFQGNSAPDKSGLPSDRFSAERTGGSVSTLTIQRTQQEDSAVYLCASSLVLTLSGNTIYFGEGSWLTVV.

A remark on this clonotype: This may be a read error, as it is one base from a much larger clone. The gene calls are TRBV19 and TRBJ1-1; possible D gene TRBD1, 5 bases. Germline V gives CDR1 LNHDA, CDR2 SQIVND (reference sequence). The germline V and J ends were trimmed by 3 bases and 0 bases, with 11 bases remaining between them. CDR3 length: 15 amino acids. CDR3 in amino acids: CASSINGGVNTEAFF. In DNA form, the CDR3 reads TGTGCCAGTAGTATCAATGGGGGGGTGAACACTGAAGCTTTCTTT.

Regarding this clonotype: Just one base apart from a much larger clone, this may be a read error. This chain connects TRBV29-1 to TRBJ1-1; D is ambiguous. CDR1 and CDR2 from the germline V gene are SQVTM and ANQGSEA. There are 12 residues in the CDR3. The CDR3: CSFTPLDTEAFF. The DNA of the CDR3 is TGCTCCTTCACCCCTCTGGACACTGAAGCTTTCTTT.